This T cell receptor beta chain was obtained from a study of Ad26.COV2.S vaccination and SARS-CoV-2 variants. Study details: A COV1001 Ad26.COV2.S trial-arm participant provided the sample.

The V and J ends lost 7 bases and 1 base, in that order; junction bases with no gene match: 10. This CDR3 is 16 amino acids long. CDR1 and CDR2 (germline): SGHVS, FQNEAQ. This clone was picked up one time. As to treatment: over 15 received Ad26.COV2.S at low or high dose, single or two shots; about 5 received placebo; per-sample allocation not given. Collection of samples fell on day 63 after the first vaccine or placebo injection. Clones were sequenced by immunoSEQ multiplex PCR, and TCRdb holds only the in-frame ones, with some missing. The sample has over 300,000 clones; approximately 83% are singletons.

The chain links TRBV7-8 to TRBJ2-5, with 9 bases aligning to TRBD2. Source: peripheral blood, taken in a trial of Ad26.COV2.S vaccine versus placebo. The source of this sequence is a person aged 18 to 59 who received the Ad26.COV2.S COVID-19 vaccine or a placebo. CDR3 amino acids: CASTASRGGSQETQYF. The DNA for the CDR3 is TGTGCCAGCACCGCCTCGCGGGGGGGGTCCCAAGAGACCCAGTACTTC.